This note documents a single TCR beta chain sequence. The data are from a study of blood T cells in healthy people across ages. With 3 bases removed from V and 13 bases from J, the gap between germline ends came to 16 bases. Germline CDR1 reads SGHTA; CDR2 reads FQGNSA. The CDR3 extends over 13 amino acids. Then a second PCR, running roughly 7 to 11 cycles, was carried out with a sample-barcoded 5' primer and a J-beta primer mix. From the 5' RACE reads, TCRdb called clonotypes with MiXCR, one entry per CDR3 protein. The sample lists roughly 800,000 distinct CDR3 sequences, about 62% occurring once. The sample consisted of blood. The clonotype originates from a man aged 25-40 years in good health. The chain couples TRBV7-2 to TRBJ2-4; tentatively, D is TRBD1 or TRBD2 (5 bases each). CDR3 in DNA: TGTGCCAGCAGCTTTATCGGGGCGAGAGAGCAGTACTTC. Protein product: CASSFIGAREQYF.